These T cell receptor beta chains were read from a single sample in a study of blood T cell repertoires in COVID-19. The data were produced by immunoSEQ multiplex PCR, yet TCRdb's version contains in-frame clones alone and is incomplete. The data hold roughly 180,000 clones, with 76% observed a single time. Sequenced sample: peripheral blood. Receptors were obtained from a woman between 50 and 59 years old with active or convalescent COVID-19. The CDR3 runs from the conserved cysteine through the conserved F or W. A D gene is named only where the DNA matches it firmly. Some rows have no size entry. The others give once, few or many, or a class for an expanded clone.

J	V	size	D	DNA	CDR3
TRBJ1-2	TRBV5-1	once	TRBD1	TGCGCCAGCAGTGAAGGGGGCATTGGCTACACCTTC	CASSEGGIGYTF
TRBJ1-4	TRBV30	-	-	TGTGCCTGGACCCAACGCGGGGGACCTAATGAAAAACTGTTTTTT	CAWTQRGGPNEKLFF
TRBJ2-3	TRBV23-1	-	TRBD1	TGCGCCAGCAAGCAGGGGGCGCGCACAGATACGCAGTATTTT	CASKQGARTDTQYF
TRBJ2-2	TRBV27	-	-	TGTGCCAGCAGTTTAGAGAGGCACACCGGGGAGCTGTTTTTT	CASSLERHTGELFF
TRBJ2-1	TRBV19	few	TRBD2	TGTGCCACCCAAAGCAGGGAGGGATACAATGAGCAGTTCTTC	CATQSREGYNEQFF
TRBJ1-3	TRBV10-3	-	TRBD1	TGTGCCATCAGTACAGGGGACTCTGGAAACACCATATATTTT	CAISTGDSGNTIYF
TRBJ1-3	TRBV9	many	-	TGTGCCAGCAGCGTATATCACCACCAAGGGGCAGGAAACACCATATATTTT	CASSVYHHQGAGNTIYF
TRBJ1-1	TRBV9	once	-	TGTGCCAGCAATGGGGGCTTAAACACTGAAGCTTTCTTT	CASNGGLNTEAFF
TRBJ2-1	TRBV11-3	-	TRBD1	TGTGCCAGCAGCTTCGCAGGACAGGGGGGCTACAATGAGCAGTTCTTC	CASSFAGQGGYNEQFF
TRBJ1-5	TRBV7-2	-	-	TGTGCCAGCAGCTTTGTACGGGGAGCCCAGCATTTT	CASSFVRGAQHF
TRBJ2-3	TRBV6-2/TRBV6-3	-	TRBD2	TGTGCCAGCAGTCTAAGGACTAGTCTGCCAGATACGCAGTATTTT	CASSLRTSLPDTQYF
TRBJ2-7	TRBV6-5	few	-	TGTGCCAGCAGTTACTCCGTGGCTAGGTCCTACGAGCAGTACTTC	CASSYSVARSYEQYF
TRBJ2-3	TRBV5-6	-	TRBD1	TGTGCCAGCAGCTTGGGACAGGGGTACACAGATACGCAGTATTTT	CASSLGQGYTDTQYF
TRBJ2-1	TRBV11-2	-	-	TGTGCCAGCAGCTTAGAGGGGAGGACAGGTTTCGATGAGCAGTTCTTC	CASSLEGRTGFDEQFF
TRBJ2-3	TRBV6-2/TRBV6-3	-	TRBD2	TGTGCCAGCAGTAAGGGACTAGCGGGGGGGCCGGGGGGCACAGATACGCAGTATTTT	CASSKGLAGGPGGTDTQYF
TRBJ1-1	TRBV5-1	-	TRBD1	TGCGCCAGCAGCGTGTCCCAGGGGGACACTGAAGCTTTCTTT	CASSVSQGDTEAFF